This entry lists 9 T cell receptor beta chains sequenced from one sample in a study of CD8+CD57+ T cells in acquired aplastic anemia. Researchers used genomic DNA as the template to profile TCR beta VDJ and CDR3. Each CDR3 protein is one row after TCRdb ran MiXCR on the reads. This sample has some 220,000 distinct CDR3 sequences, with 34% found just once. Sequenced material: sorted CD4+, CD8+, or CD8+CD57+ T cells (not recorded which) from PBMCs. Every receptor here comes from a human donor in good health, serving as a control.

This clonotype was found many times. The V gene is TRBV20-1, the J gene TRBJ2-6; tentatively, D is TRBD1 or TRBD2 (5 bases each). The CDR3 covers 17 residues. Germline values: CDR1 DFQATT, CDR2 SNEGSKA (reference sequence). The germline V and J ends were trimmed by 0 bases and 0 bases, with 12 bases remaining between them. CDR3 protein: CSARDVGTPSGANVLTF. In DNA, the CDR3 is TGCAGTGCTAGAGATGTTGGGACGCCCTCTGGGGCCAACGTCCTGACTTTC.

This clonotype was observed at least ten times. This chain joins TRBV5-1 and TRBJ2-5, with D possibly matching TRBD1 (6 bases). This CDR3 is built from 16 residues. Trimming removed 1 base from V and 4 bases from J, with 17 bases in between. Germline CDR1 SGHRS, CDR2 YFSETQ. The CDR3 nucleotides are TGCGCCAGCAGCTTGTTTGGCAGGGGATCTGGAGAGACCCAGTACTTC. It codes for CASSLFGRGSGETQYF.

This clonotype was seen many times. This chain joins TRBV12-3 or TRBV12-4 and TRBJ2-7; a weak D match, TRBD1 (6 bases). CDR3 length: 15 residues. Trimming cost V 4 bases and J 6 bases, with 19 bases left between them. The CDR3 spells CASSSIVTGVGEQYF. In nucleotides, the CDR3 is TGTGCCAGCAGTTCCATCGTGACAGGAGTCGGCGAGCAGTACTTC.

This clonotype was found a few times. The CDR3: CASTGQPYNSPLHF. The DNA for the CDR3 is TGTGCCAGCACAGGCCAACCTTATAATTCACCCCTCCACTTT. V usage is TRBV2 and J usage is TRBJ1-6; no clear D. CDR3 size: 14 residues. Trimming cost V 7 bases and J 4 bases, with 11 bases left between them. Looked up from germline, CDR1 is SNHLY and CDR2 is FYNNEI.

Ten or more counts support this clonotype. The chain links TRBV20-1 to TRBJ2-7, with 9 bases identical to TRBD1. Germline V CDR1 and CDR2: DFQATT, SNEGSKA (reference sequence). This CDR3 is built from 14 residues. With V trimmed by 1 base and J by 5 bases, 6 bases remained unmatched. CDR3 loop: CSARAGTGTHEQYF. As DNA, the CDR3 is TGCAGTGCTAGAGCTGGGACAGGGACCCACGAGCAGTACTTC.

CDR3 sequence: CSAGDRGQTDTQYF. For the CDR3, the DNA is TGCAGTGCTGGGGACAGGGGGCAGACAGATACGCAGTATTTT. This chain uses TRBV20-1 with TRBJ2-3, with 12 bases lining up with TRBD1. The germline V gene encodes CDR1 DFQATT and CDR2 SNEGSKA (reference sequence). V shed 5 bases and J 3 bases; nucleotides not matched to a gene: 3. The CDR3 is made up of 14 amino acids.

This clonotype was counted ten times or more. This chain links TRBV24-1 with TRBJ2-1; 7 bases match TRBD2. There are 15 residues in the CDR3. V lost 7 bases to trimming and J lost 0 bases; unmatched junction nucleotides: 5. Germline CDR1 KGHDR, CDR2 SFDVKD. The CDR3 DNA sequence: TGTGCCACCAGGGGAGCGGGGAGCTCCTACAATGAGCAGTTCTTC. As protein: CATRGAGSSYNEQFF.

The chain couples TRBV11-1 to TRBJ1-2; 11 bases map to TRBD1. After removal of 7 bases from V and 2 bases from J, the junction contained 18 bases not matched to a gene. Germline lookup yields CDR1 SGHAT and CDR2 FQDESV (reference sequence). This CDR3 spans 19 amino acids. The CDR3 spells CASNDRDRGTNYSNYGYTF. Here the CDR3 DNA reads TGTGCCAGCAACGACCGGGACAGGGGGACTAACTATTCGAACTATGGCTACACCTTC.

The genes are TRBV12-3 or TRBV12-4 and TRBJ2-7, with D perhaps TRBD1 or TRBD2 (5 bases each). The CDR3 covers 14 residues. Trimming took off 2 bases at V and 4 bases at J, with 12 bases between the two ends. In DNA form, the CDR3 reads TGTGCCAGCAGTTTATTTGGGACGGGTTACGAGCAGTACTTC. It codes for CASSLFGTGYEQYF.